The 27 T cell receptor beta chains in this list originate from one sample, sequenced in a study of OX40 agonist ivuxolimab in advanced cancers. TCRdb's table, derived via immunoSEQ multiplex PCR, lists solely in-frame clones and lacks some. In the table there are tens of thousands of clones, approximately 94% of which are singletons. The sequences come from CD4+ or CD8+ T cells sorted from blood, collected in a trial of the OX40 agonist ivuxolimab. These receptors all come from an adult with an advanced solid tumor such as melanoma, head and neck, liver or kidney cancer.

The V and J genes are TRBV6-5 and TRBJ1-1; D is ambiguous. CDR3 size: 13 residues. Trimming shortened V by 8 bases and J by 0 bases, and 10 bases separated the two germline ends. Germline V gives CDR1 MNHEY, CDR2 SVGAGI. CDR3 DNA: TGTGCCAGCGGGATGGGCCTGAACACTGAAGCTTTCTTT. Translated: CASGMGLNTEAFF.

The chain has TRBV19 and TRBJ2-1; possible D gene TRBD2, 5 bases. This CDR3 contains 12 residues. V lost 3 bases, J lost 5 bases, and 5 bases lay in between. Germline values: CDR1 LNHDA, CDR2 SQIVND (reference sequence). The CDR3 loop reads CASSISDNEQFF. CDR3 nucleotide sequence: TGTGCCAGTAGTATTAGCGACAATGAGCAGTTCTTC.

Comment on this clone: Here the CDR3 omits its conserved ending phenylalanine or tryptophan, so a read error is the likely source. J is TRBJ1-6 and V is TRBV30; 7 bases match TRBD1. Per the germline V gene, CDR1 is GTSNPN and CDR2 is SVGIG (reference sequence). CDR3 size: 14 residues. V gave up 1 base and J gave up 7 bases; unmatched junction bases: 4. CDR3 residues: CAWSDRGGNSPLHL. Written as DNA, the CDR3 is TGTGCCTGGAGTGACAGGGGAGGAAATTCACCCCTCCACCTT.

The chain carries TRBV2 and TRBJ2-7; D assignment may be TRBD1 or TRBD2 (6 bases each). Trimming took off 0 bases at V and 4 bases at J, with 10 bases between the two ends. Germline CDR1 SNHLY, CDR2 FYNNEI. CDR3 length: 14 residues. This CDR3 reads CASSEAGGLYEQYF. CDR3 DNA sequence: TGTGCCAGCAGTGAAGCAGGGGGACTTTACGAGCAGTACTTC.

This rearrangement joins TRBV2 to TRBJ2-3; D is possibly TRBD1 (5 bases). This CDR3 is built from 15 residues. V lost 7 bases, J lost 1 base, and 15 bases lay in between. CDR1 is SNHLY and CDR2 is FYNNEI in the germline V gene. CDR3 DNA sequence: TGTGCCAGCAAAAAAAGTGGGGCCCGCACAGATACGCAGTATTTT. Amino acid sequence: CASKKSGARTDTQYF.

The chain has TRBV30 and TRBJ1-1; D is ambiguous. The length of the CDR3 is 12 residues. Trimming left V 5 bases short and J 1 base short, with 8 bases between. Germline CDR1 and CDR2: GTSNPN and SVGIG (reference sequence). CDR3 residues: CAWGPANTEAFF. CDR3 sequence (DNA): TGTGCCTGGGGACCGGCGAACACTGAAGCTTTCTTT.

As for this clone: At one end, the junction sequence differs from germline, possibly due to a read error. This sequence joins TRBV6-1 and TRBJ1-1, with D perhaps TRBD1 (5 bases). Germline lookup yields CDR1 MNHNS and CDR2 SASEGT. The CDR3 spans 10 residues. CDR3 bases: TGTGCCAGCAGTGAAAATAGGGGTGTCTTT. As protein: CASSENRGVF.

The rearrangement joins TRBV10-2 to TRBJ2-7, with D possibly being TRBD1 (6 bases). The V gene's germline CDR1 is WSHSY and CDR2 SAAADI. V was trimmed by 7 bases and J by 3 bases, leaving 10 bases between them. This CDR3 is built from 12 residues. The CDR3 DNA sequence: TGCGCCAGCACGTCAGGGGACTACGAGCAGTACTTC. Translated: CASTSGDYEQYF.

The chain has TRBV5-6 and TRBJ1-5; D possibly corresponds to TRBD1 (6 bases). The germline V gene encodes CDR1 SGHDT and CDR2 YYEEEE. Trimming shortened V by 0 bases and J by 4 bases, and 8 bases separated the two germline ends. The CDR3 is made up of 14 amino acids. The CDR3 bases are TGTGCCAGCAGCTTGGAAGGGGGGAATCAGCCCCAGCATTTT. This codes for CASSLEGGNQPQHF.

This rearrangement joins TRBV19 to TRBJ2-3, with D perhaps matching TRBD2 (5 bases). The CDR3 loop spans 12 amino acids. The V gene lost 6 bases and the J gene lost 10 bases, with 14 bases spanning the gap. The germline CDR1 and CDR2 sequences are LNHDA and SQIVND (reference sequence). The CDR3 here is CASSLAAEAQYF. CDR3 nucleotides: TGTGCCAGTAGCTTGGCGGCGGAGGCGCAGTATTTT. The full variable domain, its missing parts supplied by reference TRBV19 and TRBJ2-3, is DGGITQSPKYLFRKEGQNVTLSCEQNLNHDAMYWYRQDPGQGLRLIYYSQIVNDFQKGDIAEGYSVSREKKESFPLTVTSAQKNPTAFYLCASSLAAEAQYFGPGTRLTVL.

This chain joins TRBV15 and TRBJ2-7; D is possibly TRBD1 or TRBD2 (5 bases each). This CDR3 has 13 amino acids. With 5 bases removed from V and 3 bases from J, the gap between germline ends came to 11 bases. Germline CDR1 reads LNHNV; CDR2 reads YYDKDF (reference sequence). This chain's CDR3 is CATSPGTDYEQYF. The CDR3 coding sequence is TGTGCCACCAGCCCCGGGACGGACTACGAGCAGTACTTC.

This sequence joins TRBV6-1 and TRBJ1-5, with D uncertain. V dropped 3 bases and J dropped 7 bases, with 13 bases sitting between them. CDR3 length: 14 residues. CDR1 and CDR2 (germline): MNHNS, SASEGT. CDR3 protein: CASSDLRVRQPQHF. Written as DNA, the CDR3 is TGTGCCAGCAGTGATTTAAGGGTGCGCCAGCCCCAGCATTTT.

Concerning this clone itself: A junction boundary mismatches the germline segment, possibly from a read error. The J gene is TRBJ2-1, the V gene TRBV7-7; TRBD2 matches at 10 bases. CDR1 is SSHAT and CDR2 is FNYEAQ in the germline V gene (reference sequence). This CDR3 has 15 amino acids. The DNA for the CDR3 is TGTGCTAGCAGCTTATTAGCGGGGGGTGACAATGAGCAGTTCTTC. Its translation is CASSLLAGGDNEQFF.

The V call is TRBV5-1, the J call TRBJ2-5, with 8 nucleotides matching TRBD2. Trimming took 7 bases from V and 1 from J; bases not matched to a gene: 6. CDR1 SGHRS and CDR2 YFSETQ come from the germline V gene. The CDR3 loop spans 14 amino acids. The DNA of the CDR3 is TGCGCCAGCTGGGGCGGGGGGTCCCAAGAGACCCAGTACTTC. Translated, it gives CASWGGGSQETQYF.

This chain connects TRBV4-1 to TRBJ2-3; D tentatively reads TRBD1 or TRBD2 (5 bases each). V lost 4 bases, J lost 5 bases, and 13 bases lay in between. CDR3 length: 14 residues. Looked up from germline, CDR1 is MGHRA and CDR2 is YSYEKL. DNA of the CDR3: TGCGCCAGCAGCCCTGAAGAGGGGATAGATACGCAGTATTTT. Amino acids: CASSPEEGIDTQYF.

This chain links TRBV10-3 with TRBJ2-1; maybe TRBD1 (5 bases). The germline V gene has CDR1 ENHRY and CDR2 SYGVKD. V was cut by 7 bases and J by 4 bases, with 8 bases left in between. The CDR3 contains 12 residues. The CDR3 DNA is TGTGCCATCAAGACAGCGTACAATGAGCAGTTCTTC. This encodes CAIKTAYNEQFF.

The chain recombines TRBV19 with TRBJ2-7; D may correspond to TRBD1 or TRBD2 (5 bases each). CDR3 size: 14 residues. Trimming stripped 3 bases from V and 2 bases from J, with 11 bases between. Germline CDR1 LNHDA, CDR2 SQIVND (reference sequence). As DNA, the CDR3 is TGTGCCAGTAGTATTGGGGGATTGGCCTACGAGCAGTACTTC. Residues: CASSIGGLAYEQYF.

The chain combines TRBV5-1 with TRBJ2-1, with no clear D. Per the germline V gene, CDR1 is SGHRS and CDR2 is YFSETQ. The V gene lost 4 bases and the J gene lost 12 bases, with 17 bases spanning the gap. The CDR3 has 13 amino acids. CDR3 coding DNA: TGCGCCAGCAGCGGAACTACGCCCCCGGGGCAGTTCTTC. The encoded protein is CASSGTTPPGQFF.

The chain uses TRBV5-1 and TRBJ2-4, with 7 nucleotides matching TRBD2. The J segment lost 3 bases and the V segment lost 4 bases, leaving 10 bases of the junction unmatched. The length of the CDR3 is 16 residues. Germline V gene lookup returns CDR1 SGHRS and CDR2 YFSETQ. DNA for the CDR3: TGCGCCAGCAGCCACGGGACGGCTAGCGGCAAAAACATTCAGTACTTC. It codes for CASSHGTASGKNIQYF. Variable domain in full (rest from reference TRBV5-1 and TRBJ2-4): KAGVTQTPRYLIKTRGQQVTLSCSPISGHRSVSWYQQTPGQGLQFLFEYFSETQRNKGNFPGRFSGRQFSNSRSEMNVSTLELGDSALYLCASSHGTASGKNIQYFGAGTRLSVL.

The gene calls are TRBV4-1 and TRBJ2-3; D possibly corresponds to TRBD2 (7 bases). V lost 1 base, J lost 2 bases, and 19 bases lay in between. The germline V gene encodes CDR1 MGHRA and CDR2 YSYEKL. CDR3 length equals 18 residues. The CDR3 sequence: CASSQVPGGPYSTDTQYF. The CDR3 bases are TGCGCCAGCAGCCAAGTTCCCGGGGGGCCCTATTCCACAGATACGCAGTATTTT.

This chain links TRBV27 with TRBJ1-5; a possible D gene is TRBD1 (5 bases). The V and J ends lost 6 bases and 4 bases respectively, with 10 bases between them. CDR3 length: 13 amino acids. Germline CDR1 and CDR2: MNHEY and SMNVEV (reference sequence). The DNA for the CDR3 is TGTGCCAGCAGGGGACCCTTTAATCAGCCCCAGCATTTT. Translation gives CASRGPFNQPQHF.

The J gene is TRBJ2-1, the V gene TRBV4-1; 10 nucleotides match TRBD2. The V and J ends lost 2 bases and 0 bases, in that order; junction bases with no gene match: 1. Germline CDR1 is MGHRA and CDR2 is YSYEKL. The CDR3 totals 16 residues. The CDR3 DNA is TGCGCCAGCAGCCAATTAGCGGGAGGCTCCTACAATGAGCAGTTCTTC. Its protein product is CASSQLAGGSYNEQFF.

The chain is built from TRBV19 and TRBJ2-3, with no clear D. CDR1 and CDR2 (germline): LNHDA, SQIVND (reference sequence). This CDR3 has 12 residues. With 3 bases removed from V and 6 bases from J, the gap between germline ends came to 7 bases. The CDR3 protein is CASSIRWDTQYF. Written as DNA, the CDR3 is TGTGCCAGTAGTATTAGGTGGGATACGCAGTATTTT.

In this sample, this clone turned up once. This chain links TRBV5-4 with TRBJ1-1, with a possible D match to TRBD1 (5 bases). Germline CDR1 reads SGHNT; CDR2 reads YYREEE (reference sequence). This CDR3 has 14 amino acids. V shed 5 bases and J shed 4 bases, with 15 bases lying between them. The CDR3 loop is CASSLRGLGTEAFF. CDR3 sequence (DNA): TGTGCCAGCAGTCTACGGGGGTTGGGCACTGAAGCTTTCTTT.

The rearrangement links TRBV2 to TRBJ2-7; 10 nucleotides match TRBD2. Germline loops: CDR1 SNHLY, CDR2 FYNNEI. The CDR3 consists of 16 residues. J was trimmed by 4 bases and V by 1 base; bases with no gene match: 7. The DNA of the CDR3 is TGTGCCAGCAGTGAAGGGCAGGGACTAGCGTGGTACGAGCAGTACTTC. Translated, it gives CASSEGQGLAWYEQYF. The whole variable domain, remainder taken from reference TRBV2 and TRBJ2-7, is EPEVTQTPSHQVTQMGQEVILRCVPISNHLYFYWYRQILGQKVEFLVSFYNNEISEKSEIFDDQFSVERPDGSNFTLKIRSTKLEDSAMYFCASSEGQGLAWYEQYFGPGTRLTVT.

The chain uses TRBV18 and TRBJ2-7; perhaps D is TRBD1 or TRBD2 (5 bases each). Looked up from germline, CDR1 is KGHSH and CDR2 is LQKENI. Trimming removed 3 bases from V and 3 bases from J, with 18 bases in between. The CDR3 extends over 16 amino acids. CDR3: CASSPQKRTYSYEQYF. The CDR3 nucleotides read TGTGCCAGCTCACCTCAAAAGCGGACATATAGCTACGAGCAGTACTTC.

The V and J genes are TRBV27 and TRBJ2-7, with D perhaps matching TRBD2 (6 bases). This CDR3 region has 14 residues. Germline CDR1 is MNHEY and CDR2 is SMNVEV (reference sequence). Trimming removed 2 bases from V and 2 bases from J, with 10 bases in between. This chain's CDR3 is CASSLHGGTYEQYF. CDR3 in DNA: TGTGCCAGCAGTTTACACGGCGGGACCTACGAGCAGTACTTC.